These 10 T cell receptor beta chains originate from one sample sequenced in a study of early T cells in non-severe SARS-CoV-2 infection. TCRdb independently ran MiXCR on the 5' RACE reads; one entry per CDR3 protein. The profile shows roughly 70,000 distinct CDR3 sequences, about 13% of them singletons. The specimen was whole blood. These receptor sequences come from an adult who was a healthcare worker with PCR-confirmed SARS-CoV-2 infection or an uninfected control (not recorded which).

This clonotype showed up just a few times. The chain couples TRBV15 to TRBJ2-1, with 8 bases identical to TRBD1. V dropped 3 bases and J dropped 8; count of bases not matched to a gene: 9. The CDR3 sequence is 15 residues long. Germline V lookup: CDR1 LNHNV, CDR2 YYDKDF (reference sequence). The CDR3 loop is CATSRDRAGVDEQFF. The CDR3 bases are TGTGCCACCAGCAGGGACAGGGCGGGTGTCGATGAGCAGTTCTTC.

This clonotype was detected ten times or more. The chain uses TRBV29-1 and TRBJ2-2; 9 bases are shared with TRBD2. Germline lookup yields CDR1 SQVTM and CDR2 ANQGSEA. This CDR3 contains 15 residues. The junction had 6 bases not matched to a gene; V was cut back by 4 bases and J by 3 bases. DNA for the CDR3: TGCAGCGTTGCCCCCGGGACTAGCTACACCGGGGAGCTGTTTTTT. Translated, it gives CSVAPGTSYTGELFF.

Note on this clonotype: This clone may be a read error of a much larger clone one base away. This chain links TRBV7-2 with TRBJ2-3; the D is unclear. The V gene's germline CDR1 is SGHTA and CDR2 FQGNSA. The CDR3 totals 16 residues. The V and J ends lost 3 bases and 0 bases respectively, with 13 bases between them. The CDR3 region has the DNA TGTACCAGCAGCTTGGGTGGCCCCGCTAGCACAGATACGCAGTATTTT. The encoded protein is CTSSLGGPASTDTQYF. The full variable domain, with the rest looked up from reference TRBV7-2 and TRBJ2-3, is GAGVSQSPSNKVTEKGKDVELRCDPISGHTALYWYRQSLGQGLEFLIYFQGNSAPDKSGLPSDRFSAERTGGSVSTLTIQRTQQEDSAVYLCTSSLGGPASTDTQYFGPGTRLTVL.

Only a few counts were recorded for this clonotype. A read error is likely, as this CDR3 ends without the conserved phenylalanine or tryptophan. V usage is TRBV6-6 and J usage is TRBJ2-7, with 7 positions matching TRBD1. This CDR3 is built from 15 residues. From germline, CDR1 is MNHNY and CDR2 SVGAGI (reference sequence). The J segment lost 6 bases and the V segment lost 0 bases, leaving 8 bases of the junction unmatched. The CDR3 is CASSYSGQLAGEQYL. In DNA, the CDR3 is TGTGCCAGCAGTTACTCGGGACAGCTGGCGGGCGAGCAGTACTTG.

This clonotype occurred many times. The chain uses TRBV4-1 and TRBJ1-2; D is ambiguous. Germline V lookup: CDR1 MGHRA, CDR2 YSYEKL. The V gene lost 7 bases and the J gene lost 4 bases, with 16 bases spanning the gap. The CDR3 extends over 14 amino acids. In nucleotides, the CDR3 is TGCGCCAGCACCCCAGGCCCTATACTCTATGGCTACACCTTC. Its translation: CASTPGPILYGYTF.

The V call is TRBV12-3 or TRBV12-4, the J call TRBJ1-2; D gene uncertain. The length of the CDR3 is 13 residues. Trimming took 2 bases from V and 3 from J, leaving 7 bases between them. CDR3: CASSLSSDYGYTF. The DNA for the CDR3 is TGTGCCAGCAGTTTAAGTTCGGACTATGGCTACACCTTC.

V usage is TRBV6-5 and J usage is TRBJ1-5; D is perhaps TRBD1 (5 bases). CDR1 is MNHEY and CDR2 is SVGAGI in the germline V gene. CDR3 length: 12 amino acids. V dropped 4 bases and J dropped 6 bases, with 7 bases sitting between them. The CDR3 loop reads CASSSGTQPQHF. The CDR3 DNA reads TGTGCCAGCAGTTCCGGGACTCAGCCCCAGCATTTT.

This clonotype has just a few counts. This chain connects TRBV19 to TRBJ2-6; 8 nucleotides line up with TRBD1. This CDR3 contains 15 residues. Germline trimming cut 9 bases from V and 1 base from J; bases unmatched to any gene: 5. Per the germline V gene, CDR1 is LNHDA and CDR2 is SQIVND (reference sequence). The CDR3 loop reads CASRDRYSGANVLTF. CDR3 sequence (DNA): TGTGCCAGCCGGGACAGGTATTCTGGGGCCAACGTCCTGACTTTC.

As DNA, the CDR3 is TGTGCCAGCAGCCTAAGCGAGGCGAACACCGGGGAGCTGTTTTTT. Protein: CASSLSEANTGELFF. This chain connects TRBV7-9 to TRBJ2-2; D unclear. The CDR3 is made up of 15 amino acids. Germline CDR1 and CDR2: SEHNR and FQNEAQ (reference sequence). Trimming pared 5 bases from V and 0 bases from J, leaving 10 bases between.

This clonotype was seen ten or more times. V usage is TRBV5-1 and J usage is TRBJ1-4; D is unclear. This CDR3 has 15 residues. Trimming pared 1 base from V and 4 bases from J, leaving 11 bases between. CDR1 SGHRS and CDR2 YFSETQ come from the germline V gene. The CDR3 reads CASSLKPSINEKLFF. DNA for the CDR3: TGCGCCAGCAGCTTGAAGCCGTCTATTAATGAAAAACTGTTTTTT.